One T cell receptor beta chain is described in this entry. Its antigen is still unknown. These data come from a study of T-cell reconstitution after alpha-beta-depleted transplantation in children. Whole-study results and caveats: Reportedly, roughly two months post-transplant, alpha-beta T cells arose from several hundred expanded graft clones. From newly produced T cells came most of the T-cell counts and diversity one year after transplant. It was surviving recipient T cells and thymic progenitors that gave some patients high TCRbeta diversity at day 60.

Unique molecular identifiers were incorporated when the TCRbeta library was constructed. TCRdb reprocessed the PCR reads via MiXCR and lists one record per CDR3 protein. The repertoire holds roughly 350,000 distinct CDR3 sequences, roughly 16% seen once, with around 43% in the top ten. This TCR came from a male patient aged 2-15 years who had a stem cell transplant for acute lymphoblastic leukemia, so the T cells may come from the graft donor. The sample in question was PBMCs, mostly from graft donor cells, obtained 360 days after TCRalphabeta/CD19-depleted stem cell transplant.

DNA for the CDR3: TGCAGTGCTAGGGGGGCGAACAGTCCCAAAAACATTCAGTACTTC. Translating gives CSARGANSPKNIQYF. The chain carries TRBV20-1 and TRBJ2-4; a weak D match, TRBD1 (6 bases). Trimming removed 3 bases at V and 2 bases at J, with 14 bases between. This CDR3 region has 15 residues. Germline CDR1 and CDR2: DFQATT and SNEGSKA (reference sequence).